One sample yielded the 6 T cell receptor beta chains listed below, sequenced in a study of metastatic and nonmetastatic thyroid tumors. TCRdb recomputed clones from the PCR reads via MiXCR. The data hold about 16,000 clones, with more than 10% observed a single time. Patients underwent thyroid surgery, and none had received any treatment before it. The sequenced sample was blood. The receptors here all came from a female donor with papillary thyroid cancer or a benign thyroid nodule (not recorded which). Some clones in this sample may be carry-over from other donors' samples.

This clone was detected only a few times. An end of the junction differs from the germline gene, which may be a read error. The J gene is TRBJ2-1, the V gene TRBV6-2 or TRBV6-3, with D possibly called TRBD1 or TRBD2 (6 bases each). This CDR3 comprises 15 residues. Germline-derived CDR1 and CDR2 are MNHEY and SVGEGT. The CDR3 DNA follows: TGCGCCAGCAGTTACTTTTCCCCGGGGGCCAATGAGCAGTTCTTC. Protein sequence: CASSYFSPGANEQFF.

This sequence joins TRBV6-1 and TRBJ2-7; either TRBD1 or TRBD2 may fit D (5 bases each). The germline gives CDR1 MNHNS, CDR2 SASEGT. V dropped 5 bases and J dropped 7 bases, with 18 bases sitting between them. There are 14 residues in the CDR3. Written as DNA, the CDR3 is TGTGCCAGCAGTCCTAGGGGAGCGGAGAGAGAGCAGTACTTC. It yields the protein CASSPRGAEREQYF.

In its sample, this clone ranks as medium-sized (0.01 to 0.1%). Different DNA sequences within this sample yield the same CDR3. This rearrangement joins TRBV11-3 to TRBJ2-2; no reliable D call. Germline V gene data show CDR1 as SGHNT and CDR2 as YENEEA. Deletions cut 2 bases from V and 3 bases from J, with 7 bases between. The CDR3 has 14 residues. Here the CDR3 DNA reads TGTGCCAGCAGCTTATCTGGAGACACCGGGGAGCTGTTTTTT. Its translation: CASSLSGDTGELFF.

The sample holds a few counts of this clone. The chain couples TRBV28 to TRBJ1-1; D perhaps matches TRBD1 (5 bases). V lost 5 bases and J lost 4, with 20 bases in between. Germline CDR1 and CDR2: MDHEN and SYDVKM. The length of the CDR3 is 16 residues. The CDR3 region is CASSPRRGARGTEAFF. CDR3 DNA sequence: TGTGCCAGCAGTCCACGACGCGGGGCTAGGGGCACTGAAGCTTTCTTT.

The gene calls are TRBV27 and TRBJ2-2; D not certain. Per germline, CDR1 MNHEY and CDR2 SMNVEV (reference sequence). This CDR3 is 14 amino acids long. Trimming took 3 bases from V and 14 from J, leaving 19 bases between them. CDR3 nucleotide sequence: TGTGCCAGCAGTTTTGACATGTTTACCGGGTATCTGTTTTTT. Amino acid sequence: CASSFDMFTGYLFF.

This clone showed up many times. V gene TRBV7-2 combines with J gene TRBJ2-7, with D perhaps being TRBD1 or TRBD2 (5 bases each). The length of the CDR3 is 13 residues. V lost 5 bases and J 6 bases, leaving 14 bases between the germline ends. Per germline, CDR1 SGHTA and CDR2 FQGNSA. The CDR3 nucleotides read TGTGCCAGCAGCCCAGGGACCATCAGCGAGCAGTACTTC. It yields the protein CASSPGTISEQYF.